Each of the 7 T cell receptor beta chains below was sequenced from the same sample in a study of early T cells in non-severe SARS-CoV-2 infection. TCRdb fed the 5' RACE reads into MiXCR, producing one record per CDR3 protein. This table has tens of thousands of distinct CDR3 sequences, about 13% appearing once. Input material: whole blood. These receptors were obtained from an adult who was a healthcare worker with PCR-confirmed SARS-CoV-2 infection or an uninfected control (not recorded which).

This clonotype was seen at least ten times. The chain carries TRBV11-2 and TRBJ2-1, with 13 bases matching TRBD2. The ends lost 6 bases at V and 7 bases at J; junction bases unmatched: 9. CDR1 and CDR2 (germline): SGHAT, FQNNGV. The CDR3 consists of 16 residues. CDR3 loop: CASSGIGTSGKNEQFF. CDR3 nucleotide sequence: TGTGCCAGCAGTGGGATCGGGACTAGCGGGAAGAATGAGCAGTTCTTC.

V gene TRBV27 combines with J gene TRBJ1-4; D ambiguous. Trimming pared 2 bases from V and 7 bases from J, leaving 5 bases between. Germline V CDR1 and CDR2: MNHEY, SMNVEV (reference sequence). CDR3 length: 12 residues. The DNA for the CDR3 is TGTGCCAGCAGTTTAGTTGGTGAAAAACTGTTTTTT. This gives the protein CASSLVGEKLFF. The whole variable domain, remainder taken from reference TRBV27 and TRBJ1-4, is EAQVTQNPRYLITVTGKKLTVTCSQNMNHEYMSWYRQDPGLGLRQIYYSMNVEVTDKGDVPEGYKVSRKEKRNFPLILESPSPNQTSLYFCASSLVGEKLFFGSGTQLSVL.

This clonotype was detected only a few times. V is TRBV7-2 and J is TRBJ1-4; 7 bases map to TRBD1. The V gene's germline CDR1 is SGHTA and CDR2 FQGNSA. The CDR3 runs to 12 residues. J gave up 12 bases and V 4 bases, and 5 bases lay outside the gene matches. CDR3 nucleotide sequence: TGTGCCAGCAGCTCCATTACAGGGGAACTGTTTTTT. Protein: CASSSITGELFF.

This chain links TRBV24-1 with TRBJ2-7; D is undetermined. Germline CDR1 reads KGHDR; CDR2 reads SFDVKD. V lost 7 bases to trimming and J lost 1 base, with 10 bases between them. The CDR3 runs 13 residues. The DNA for the CDR3 is TGTGCCACCAGCAAGACTTGGTCCTACGAGCAGTACTTC. Protein: CATSKTWSYEQYF.

This clonotype was counted ten times or more. The chain joins TRBV7-8 to TRBJ2-5; D gene unclear. Per the germline V gene, CDR1 is SGHVS and CDR2 is FQNEAQ. This CDR3 spans 12 amino acids. V lost 3 bases and J lost 4, with 6 bases in between. Here the CDR3 reads CASSFMVETQYF. The CDR3 DNA follows: TGTGCCAGCAGCTTTATGGTAGAGACCCAGTACTTC.

This clonotype was seen more than once but under ten times. The chain links TRBV4-3 to TRBJ2-7; D ambiguous. Germline CDR1 reads LGHNA; CDR2 reads YSLEER. Between the trimmed V and J ends, which lost 0 bases and 0 bases, there was a span of 9 bases. The CDR3 has 15 residues. CDR3 loop: CASSQDPVASYEQYF. CDR3 coding DNA: TGCGCCAGCAGCCAAGATCCAGTGGCCTCCTACGAGCAGTACTTC.

This clonotype was detected many times. The chain employs TRBV12-3 or TRBV12-4 and TRBJ2-7; D might be TRBD2 (7 bases). This CDR3 region has 14 residues. V lost 5 bases and J 7 bases, leaving 18 bases between the germline ends. The DNA for the CDR3 is TGTGCCAGCAGTGTTCTCCCAGGGGAGGGGGAGCAGTACTTC. It encodes CASSVLPGEGEQYF.